This is a list of T cell receptor beta chains from one sample in a study of regulatory T cells in long-lasting Graves disease. TCRdb recomputed calls from the multiplex PCR reads with MiXCR, one row per CDR3 protein. Among 310,000 or so distinct CDR3 sequences listed, 15% to 20% were seen once. Sample: peripheral blood mononuclear cells (PBMCs), taken when the disease was refractory, from a patient treated with antithyroid drugs. All receptors derive from a female donor with Graves disease. CDR3s include the opening cysteine and the closing phenylalanine or tryptophan. A D gene is named only where the DNA matches it firmly. Rows give clone size only sometimes, using once, few, many, or a class for an expanded clone.

clone_size,v_call,d_call,j_call,cdr3_aa,cdr3_nt
few,TRBV7-9,-,TRBJ1-2,CASSFMTAPNYGYTF,TGTGCCAGCAGCTTTATGACAGCCCCTAACTATGGCTACACCTTC
-,TRBV5-1,-,TRBJ1-4,CASSPGARTNEKLFF,TGCGCCAGCAGCCCGGGGGCGAGAACTAATGAAAAACTGTTTTTT
-,TRBV7-2,-,TRBJ1-5,CASSQTQRCNQPQHF,TGTGCCAGCAGCCAGACTCAGAGATGCAATCAGCCCCAGCATTTT
few,TRBV20-1,TRBD2,TRBJ2-7,CSAPQGGRHYEQYF,TGCAGTGCTCCCCAAGGCGGGAGACACTACGAGCAGTACTTC
few,TRBV6-1,-,TRBJ1-2,CASGLGTGGYTF,TGTGCCAGCGGATTGGGGACCGGGGGCTACACCTTC
few,TRBV7-9,-,TRBJ1-5,CASSLGTVSQPQHF,TGTGCCAGCAGCTTAGGCACGGTAAGCCAGCCCCAGCATTTT
many,TRBV12-3/TRBV12-4,-,TRBJ1-2,CASSLRGRAGYTF,TGTGCCAGCAGTTTAAGAGGGAGGGCTGGCTACACCTTC
-,TRBV10-3,-,TRBJ1-1,CAISEGNTEAFF,TGTGCCATCAGTGAGGGGAACACTGAAGCTTTCTTT
many,TRBV5-1,-,TRBJ2-7,CASSLAGPSTYEQYF,TGCGCCAGCAGCTTGGCCGGTCCTTCTACCTACGAGCAGTACTTC
many,TRBV28,-,TRBJ1-5,CASSSTGYNQPQHF,TGTGCCAGCAGCTCTACAGGCTACAATCAGCCCCAGCATTTT
-,TRBV20-1,-,TRBJ2-7,CSASLAGQYEQYF,TGCAGTGCTAGTTTGGCGGGACAGTACGAGCAGTACTTC
-,TRBV11-2,-,TRBJ2-2,CASSPGKTGPNTGELFF,TGTGCCAGCTCCCCTGGGAAAACCGGGCCGAACACCGGGGAGCTGTTTTTT
-,TRBV7-2,-,TRBJ2-3,CASSLGPSPPDTQYF,TGTGCCAGCAGCTTAGGCCCCTCCCCCCCAGATACGCAGTATTTT
-,TRBV7-9,TRBD1,TRBJ2-7,CASSLAPPGQGPYEQYF,TGTGCCAGCAGCTTAGCGCCTCCCGGACAGGGGCCCTACGAGCAGTACTTC
-,TRBV2,-,TRBJ1-5,CASKSRSQPQHF,TGTGCCAGCAAATCCCGGAGTCAGCCCCAGCATTTT
-,TRBV20-1,-,TRBJ2-7,CSAPPYTGVFSYEQYF,TGCAGTGCTCCACCTTACACCGGAGTTTTCTCCTACGAGCAGTACTTC
many,TRBV29-1,-,TRBJ1-1,CSVEKGFEAFF,TGCAGCGTTGAAAAAGGGTTTGAAGCTTTCTTT
few,TRBV19,-,TRBJ1-5,CASSTPVGNQPQHF,TGTGCCAGTAGTACCCCGGTGGGCAATCAGCCCCAGCATTTT
-,TRBV5-1,-,TRBJ2-1,CASSLDGQSSYNEQFF,TGCGCCAGCAGCTTGGATGGACAGAGCTCCTACAATGAGCAGTTCTTC
many,TRBV11-2,-,TRBJ2-7,CASSLGRGGHEQYF,TGTGCCAGCAGCTTAGGGAGGGGGGGCCACGAGCAGTACTTC
many,TRBV20-1,-,TRBJ2-7,CSAISRGRTYEQYF,TGCAGTGCTATCAGCCGGGGGCGAACCTACGAGCAGTACTTC
few,TRBV5-1,-,TRBJ1-3,CASSPGSTGNTIYF,TGCGCCAGCAGTCCGGGGTCGACTGGAAACACCATATATTTT
few,TRBV20-1,-,TRBJ2-7,CSASYPNSYEQYF,TGCAGTGCTAGTTATCCTAACTCCTACGAGCAGTACTTC
many,TRBV28,-,TRBJ1-4,CASSSTSGASNEKLFF,TGTGCCAGCAGTTCGACCTCAGGGGCCAGTAATGAAAAACTGTTTTTT
many,TRBV28,-,TRBJ2-2,CASTKPDRSNTGELFF,TGTGCCAGCACCAAGCCCGACAGGTCGAACACCGGGGAGCTGTTTTTT
-,TRBV3-1,TRBD1,TRBJ2-7,CASSQGRGRYEQYF,TGTGCCAGCAGCCAAGGCAGGGGGCGTTACGAGCAGTACTTC
few,TRBV6-2/TRBV6-3,-,TRBJ1-5,CASSPAFSNQPQHF,TGTGCCAGCAGCCCAGCCTTCAGCAATCAGCCCCAGCATTTT
-,TRBV5-5,-,TRBJ1-2,CASSPGTTTNYGYTF,TGTGCCAGCAGCCCGGGGACAACGACTAACTATGGCTACACCTTC
few,TRBV5-1,-,TRBJ2-5,CASSFTARPQETQYF,TGCGCCAGCAGCTTCACCGCCAGACCCCAAGAGACCCAGTACTTC
-,TRBV13,-,TRBJ1-1,CASSSSSSPGTEAFF,TGTGCCAGCAGCTCCTCCAGTTCCCCGGGGACTGAAGCTTTCTTT
many,TRBV27,-,TRBJ1-5,CASSLWGSNQPQHF,TGTGCCAGCAGTTTATGGGGCAGTAATCAGCCCCAGCATTTT
many,TRBV12-3/TRBV12-4,-,TRBJ2-5,CASRDSGVETQYF,TGTGCCAGCAGGGACAGCGGAGTGGAGACCCAGTACTTC
many,TRBV11-2,TRBD2,TRBJ2-5,CASSLGAQRGTETQYF,TGTGCCAGCAGCTTAGGGGCCCAGCGGGGGACGGAGACCCAGTACTTC
-,TRBV18,-,TRBJ2-2,CASSPVARGLTGELFF,TGTGCCAGCTCACCAGTGGCCAGGGGACTCACCGGGGAGCTGTTTTTT
-,TRBV7-8,TRBD1,TRBJ1-5,CASSTDRVYSNQPQHF,TGTGCCAGCAGCACGGACAGGGTATATAGCAATCAGCCCCAGCATTTT
many,TRBV11-2,-,TRBJ1-1,CASSLVPESGDEAFF,TGTGCCAGCAGCTTAGTGCCAGAATCAGGGGATGAAGCTTTCTTT
few,TRBV5-4,TRBD2,TRBJ2-4,CASSPSLLGAGENIQYF,TGTGCCAGCAGCCCGTCTCTCCTCGGCGCGGGGGAAAACATTCAGTACTTC
many,TRBV4-3,-,TRBJ2-5,CASSQGSAAQETQYF,TGCGCCAGCAGCCAAGGGTCCGCAGCGCAAGAGACCCAGTACTTC
many,TRBV29-1,TRBD1,TRBJ1-1,CSADRDRNTEAFF,TGCAGCGCAGACAGGGATCGGAACACTGAAGCTTTCTTT
-,TRBV5-1,TRBD1,TRBJ2-5,CASGPGQGVETQYF,TGCGCCAGCGGACCCGGACAGGGGGTTGAGACCCAGTACTTC
many,TRBV6-1,-,TRBJ1-2,CASSPPVGAGYTF,TGTGCCAGCAGCCCCCCAGTTGGGGCTGGCTACACCTTC
-,TRBV6-1,TRBD1,TRBJ2-7,CASSEVETGYGYEQYF,TGTGCCAGCAGTGAAGTCGAGACAGGGTATGGGTACGAGCAGTACTTC
many,TRBV6-1,TRBD1,TRBJ1-6,CASREGAYSSPLHF,TGTGCCAGCAGGGAGGGGGCCTATTCCTCACCCCTCCACTTT
many,TRBV11-2,TRBD1,TRBJ1-1,CASSGTGRLNTEAFF,TGTGCCAGCAGCGGGACAGGGAGGCTAAACACTGAAGCTTTCTTT
-,TRBV2,-,TRBJ2-2,CASQTENTGELFF,TGTGCCAGCCAGACAGAGAACACCGGGGAGCTGTTTTTT
-,TRBV20-1,-,TRBJ1-1,CSATQDSNTEAFF,TGCAGTGCTACTCAGGACTCGAACACTGAAGCTTTCTTT
many,TRBV5-1,TRBD1,TRBJ1-4,CASSSGTANEKLFF,TGCGCCAGCAGCTCCGGGACAGCTAATGAAAAACTGTTTTTT
many,TRBV30,-,TRBJ1-1,CAWIGQPNTEAFF,TGTGCCTGGATCGGACAGCCGAACACTGAAGCTTTCTTT
many,TRBV12-3/TRBV12-4,-,TRBJ2-2,CASSWPSLDPNTGELFF,TGTGCCAGCAGCTGGCCCTCCCTGGATCCGAACACCGGGGAGCTGTTTTTT
many,TRBV2,-,TRBJ1-6,CASSVGVPNSPLHF,TGTGCCAGCAGTGTGGGGGTTCCCAATTCACCCCTCCACTTT
-,TRBV14,-,TRBJ2-2,CASSQYRNTGELFF,TGTGCCAGCAGCCAGTACAGAAACACCGGGGAGCTGTTTTTT
few,TRBV4-1,-,TRBJ2-7,CASSQGGRGIYKQYF,TGCGCCAGCAGCCAAGGAGGCAGGGGAATCTACAAGCAGTACTTC
many,TRBV18,-,TRBJ1-6,CASSLPNSPLHF,TGTGCCAGCTCACTCCCCAATTCACCCCTCCACTTT
-,TRBV5-1,TRBD1,TRBJ1-2,CASRGQVPVYGYTF,TGCGCCAGCAGAGGACAGGTCCCCGTCTATGGCTACACCTTC
few,TRBV4-1,TRBD1,TRBJ2-7,CASGTGAAYEQYF,TGCGCCAGCGGGACAGGGGCGGCCTACGAGCAGTACTTC